A single sample gave rise to the 4 T cell receptor beta chains below, sequenced in a study of tumor-infiltrating lymphocytes in glioblastoma multiforme. Three nested ARM-PCR rounds with V-beta and C-beta primers built TCRB libraries. TCRdb ran MiXCR on the multiplex PCR reads and lists one entry per CDR3 protein. Of tens of thousands of distinct CDR3 sequences detected, 50% to 75% appear once; the ten largest clones hold approximately 31%. Source material: brain tumor tissue. These TCRs come from a male donor with glioblastoma.

With regard to this clonotype: A read error may explain this, as a much larger clone is one base away. The chain joins TRBV4-1 to TRBJ2-2; weak D call: TRBD2 (6 bases). Deletions cut 0 bases from V and 4 bases from J, with 15 bases between. From germline, CDR1 is MGHRA and CDR2 YSYEKL. This CDR3 is built from 17 residues. In DNA form, the CDR3 reads TGCGCCAGCAGCCAAGATCCCGGAGGGAGTCGCACCGGGGAGCTGTTTTTT. Its protein product is CASSQDPGGSRTGELFF.

By sample fraction, this clonotype is medium-sized. As the CDR3 is not closed by the conserved phenylalanine or tryptophan, this likely results from a read error. The DNA is omitted, as the CDR3 cannot be located on it reliably, and the CDR3 follows TCRdb's listing. V and J are TRBV6-5 and TRBJ2-7; the table names TRBD1, a call not compared with the DNA. Germline V gene sequence: CDR1 MNHEY, CDR2 SVGAGI. The CDR3 length is 11 residues, termini included. CDR3 amino acids: CASSFGGTHYP.

About this clonotype: The CDR3 does not close with the conserved phenylalanine or tryptophan, likely indicating a read error. DNA of the CDR3: TGTGCCGTCAGTGAGTCCGCACAGGGAAACACCATATATTTG. Its translation: CAVSESAQGNTIYL. The genes are TRBV10-3 and TRBJ1-3; D not resolved. Germline V gene sequence: CDR1 ENHRY, CDR2 SYGVKD. This CDR3 region has 14 residues.

Of note for this clonotype: Its ends do not fully match the called genes, so a read error is possible. The rearrangement uses TRBV10-3 and TRBJ1-1; D gene ambiguous. The germline V gene has CDR1 ENHRY and CDR2 SYGVKD. This CDR3 spans 14 amino acids. CDR3 amino acids: CASAGSGLTTEAFF. The CDR3 DNA sequence: TGTGCCAGTGCCGGGTCAGGACTAACCACTGAAGCTTTCTTC.